This T cell receptor (beta chain) was captured by sequencing in a study of identical twins. This clonotype has only a few counts. MiXCR was run by TCRdb on the 5' RACE reads, yielding one entry per CDR3 protein. The sample lists more than 650,000 distinct CDR3 sequences, around 6.1% occurring once. This CDR3 is 14 amino acids long. V was clipped by 5 bases and J by 5 bases, with 13 bases between them. Germline assignment: CDR1 SGHVS and CDR2 FNYEAQ. Input material: naive T cells sorted from blood. The sequence was collected from a man aged 18 to 30 in good health. V and J are TRBV7-6 and TRBJ2-1, with TRBD2 as a possible D gene (5 bases). The CDR3 sequence: CASSLEVGHNEQFF. The CDR3 nucleotides read TGTGCCAGCAGCCTGGAGGTTGGCCACAATGAGCAGTTCTTC.